This TCR beta chain was found in a study of T cells after yellow fever vaccination. Overall study findings and caveats: FACS-sorted repertoires could contain abundant clonotypes contaminating from the bulk population. Post-booster reappearance was seen for most primary-vaccination clones (around 96% CD4, 88% CD8).

Germline V gene sequence: CDR1 LGHNT, CDR2 FRNRAP. Trimming shortened V by 7 bases and J by 3 bases, and 13 bases separated the two germline ends. This CDR3 is 14 amino acids long. This clonotype has only a few counts. The antigen is not known. From the 5' RACE reads, TCRdb called clonotypes with MiXCR, one entry per CDR3 protein. Among 200,000 to 250,000 distinct CDR3 sequences listed, 6.9% were seen once. Here the sequenced sample was CD4+ T cells sorted from PBMCs, taken 15 days after the yellow fever booster vaccination. The source is a man aged 30 to 45 who received the YFV17D yellow fever vaccine. The V call is TRBV12-5, the J call TRBJ2-1; D gene uncertain. CDR3 in amino acids: CASVLDTGYNEQFF. CDR3 nucleotides: TGTGCTAGTGTCCTAGATACGGGCTACAATGAGCAGTTCTTC.